This TCR beta chain appears in the sequencing data of a study of radiation and T cells in renal cell carcinoma (dated by TCRdb to about 2020). Context from the whole study: The samples were obtained from a clinical trial, where primary renal cell carcinomas were treated with 15 Gy stereotactic body radiation therapy and then removed by nephrectomy 4 weeks afterward. TCR beta sequencing covered approximately 51 samples in total, comprising some 25 tumors and 27 peripheral blood samples. Across all 50 or so samples, roughly 3,700,000 unique CDR3 nucleotide sequences encoding 2,658,974 unique CDR3 amino acid sequences were identified.

Following the manufacturer's recommendations, the immunoSEQ kit was used to generate TCR beta libraries from genomic DNA. For library preparation, a first multiplex PCR was performed with proprietary primers, followed by a second PCR in which unique barcodes were added, and bead cleanups were performed after each round. Each sample batch included a kit-provided positive control reaction and a negative control reaction. The final libraries were assessed on an Agilent 4200 TapeStation D1000 ScreenTape, pooled by volume, and quantified by qPCR. An Illumina NextSeq500 fitted with a MidOutput 150-cycle cartridge performed the sequencing, running 156 Read1 cycles and 15 Index1 cycles with the kit's custom primers. The pooled library was loaded at around 1.1 pM with an approximately 20% PhiX control spike-in. The published analysis was carried out like this. Vendor-processed data were analyzed in R, and a clonotype was defined as all T cells sharing the same CDR3 nucleotide sequence. For clone abundance analyses, frequencies were normalized to the 10,000 most abundant clones per sample. Public T cell clones, averaging fewer than five per sample, were removed before analysis. Tumor-enriched and baseline blood-enriched clonotypes were defined by at least a 32-fold difference in abundance between compartments. Clonotypes expanded or contracted between blood time points were identified with a beta-binomial differential abundance model. Tumor-blood repertoire similarity was measured with the Baroni-Urbani and Buser coefficient, and group comparisons used two-tailed Wilcoxon tests in R. TCRdb limited this immuneACCESS table to in-frame rearrangements with V and J called. A share of clones is missing; checked studies link under half to unresolved V genes, and the rest is unexplained. From that table come the V and J calls and clone size; the DNA was used to work out D and trimming. Present in this sample are about 150,000 clones, roughly 86% of which were seen just once. 10% to 15% of the sample is in the top ten clones.

The time point tag for this specimen amounts to: blood 2 weeks post-SBRT. The label giving this sample's treatment or condition can be read as: 15 Gy SBRT to primary tumor, nephrectomy 4 weeks later. To follow tumor-enriched clonotypes, serial peripheral blood was collected from radiation-treated patients at baseline and at 2 weeks and 4 weeks after SBRT. Every patient had renal cell carcinoma of clear cell pathology. Genomic DNA for TCR sequencing was prepared using the QIAamp DNA Blood Mini Kit (Qiagen). Samples were included in the analyses only if all quality control checks were passed. What the work shows at the level of the full study, not this receptor alone: Tracking of blood repertoire dynamics stopped at around 4 weeks after treatment, with no follow-up past that point. Effects of radiation dose or scheduling on the TCR repertoire could not be addressed with the single-armed trial design. In blood, the top tumor clonotypes increased from baseline to 2 weeks after radiation and then shrank by 4 weeks, which suggests a temporary expansion of tumor-resident clones. Because no pretreatment tumor biopsies were available, whether clonotypes were present in the tumor at baseline could not be determined.

Note on this clone: The antigen this receptor binds is unknown. No much larger clone exists at a distance of one base, and base qualities are not known.

Including the terminal cysteine and phenylalanine, the CDR3 comprises 15 residues. CDR3 DNA is the only sequence kept; it has 45 bases, read in frame from the first base. V is cut by 1 base and J by 5 bases, and the space between the germline ends is 12 bases. The germline V gene encodes CDR1 SEHNR and CDR2 FQNEAQ (reference sequence). The source is a woman aged 45-59 years with renal cell carcinoma. The sample was blood, taken from a patient whose treatment included radiotherapy and nephrectomy. The chain joins TRBV7-9 to TRBJ1-5, with the D gene not clear enough to name. The sequence in DNA is TGTGCCAGCAGCTTAGGGGGAGGGCGGGATCAGCCCCAGCATTTT. This codes for CASSLGGGRDQPQHF.